Shown below are 16 T cell receptor beta chains from a single sample sequenced in a study of T cells in Graves' hyperthyroidism and ophthalmopathy. What was amplified from RNA transcripts were TCR beta CDR3 regions. The primer set for the first-round RT-PCR of the TCR CDR3 was HTBI. TCRdb passed the multiplex PCR reads through MiXCR, listing each CDR3 protein once. The sample comprises roughly 300,000 distinct CDR3 sequences, around 13% of which are singletons, and 20% to 25% rests with the top ten. Sequencing input: blood. The source is a woman aged 25 to 39 with Graves' hyperthyroidism.

This clonotype was detected only once. The rearrangement joins TRBV7-8 to TRBJ2-7, with 14 positions matching TRBD2. After removal of 0 bases from V and 3 bases from J, the junction contained 13 bases not matched to a gene. The CDR3 covers 20 residues. From germline, CDR1 is SGHVS and CDR2 FQNEAQ. The CDR3 DNA reads as TGTGCCAGCAGCTTAGCGGTCTCCGGGACTAGCGGGAGTTGGGTCTACGAGCAGTACTTC. Translating it yields CASSLAVSGTSGSWVYEQYF.

This clonotype was recorded at least ten times. The genes are TRBV15 and TRBJ2-7, with D possibly TRBD2 on 6 matching bases. The CDR3 is 17 amino acids. The V gene's germline CDR1 is LNHNV and CDR2 YYDKDF (reference sequence). V was trimmed by 3 bases and J by 0 bases, leaving 18 bases between them. In DNA form, the CDR3 reads TGTGCCACCAGCAGGTTAGGAGGGACGGTGAGCTCCTACGAGCAGTACTTC. Its protein is CATSRLGGTVSSYEQYF.

There are many counts of this clonotype. The CDR3 sequence: CAWSGPGPEGETQYF. The DNA of the CDR3 is TGTGCCTGGAGTGGACCGGGCCCCGAAGGAGAGACCCAGTACTTC. The chain employs TRBV30 and TRBJ2-5; D is unresolved. Trimming stripped 1 base from V and 4 bases from J, with 16 bases between. This CDR3 has 15 amino acids. Germline values: CDR1 GTSNPN, CDR2 SVGIG (reference sequence).

This clonotype has a count of ten or more. The genes are TRBV5-8 and TRBJ1-4; possible D gene TRBD1, 6 bases. CDR1 is SGHTS and CDR2 is YDEGEE in the germline V gene. Trimming removed 2 bases at V and 7 bases at J, with 12 bases between. There are 14 residues in the CDR3. CDR3: CASSFPGAGEKLFF. CDR3 in DNA: TGTGCCAGCAGCTTCCCAGGGGCAGGTGAAAAACTGTTTTTT.

In this sample, this clonotype turned up many times. This sequence joins TRBV5-5 and TRBJ2-5, with a weak D call TRBD2 (5 bases). The CDR3 contains 12 residues. V was cut by 3 bases and J by 5 bases, with 8 bases left in between. From germline, CDR1 is SGHKS and CDR2 YYEKEE (reference sequence). CDR3 sequence reads: CASSWEWETQYF. CDR3 DNA: TGTGCCAGCAGCTGGGAGTGGGAGACCCAGTACTTC.

This clonotype was detected only a few times. The chain carries TRBV27 and TRBJ2-1; 7 bases map to TRBD1. Trimming removed 8 bases from V and 5 bases from J; junction bases left unmatched: 12. The CDR3 totals 15 residues. In germline, CDR1 is MNHEY, CDR2 SMNVEV (reference sequence). CDR3 coding DNA: TGTGCCAGCCGCCGCCGACAGGGAAAAAACAATGAGCAGTTCTTC. This translates into CASRRRQGKNNEQFF.

The V call is TRBV5-1, the J call TRBJ2-5; 9 bases map to TRBD2. The CDR3 consists of 14 residues. Germline V gene sequence: CDR1 SGHRS, CDR2 YFSETQ. J lost 3 bases, V lost 2 bases, and 2 bases had no gene match. In DNA, the CDR3 is TGCGCCAGCAGCTTTGTAGCGGGAGAAGAGACCCAGTACTTC. Amino acids: CASSFVAGEETQYF.

This clonotype showed up many times. The chain employs TRBV6-6 and TRBJ2-3; 7 bases fit TRBD1. Germline V lookup: CDR1 MNHNY, CDR2 SVGAGI (reference sequence). Germline trimming cut 2 bases from V and 3 bases from J; bases unmatched to any gene: 5. CDR3 length: 15 residues. Here the CDR3 reads CASSYRGTATDTQYF. The CDR3 DNA follows: TGTGCCAGCAGTTACCGTGGGACAGCAACAGATACGCAGTATTTT.

This clonotype appeared many times. The V and J genes are TRBV7-2 and TRBJ2-3; no clear D. The V gene's germline CDR1 is SGHTA and CDR2 FQGNSA. The CDR3 has 13 amino acids. V lost 5 bases, J lost 0 bases, and 6 bases lay in between. CDR3 nucleotides: TGTGCCAGCAGCCCGCCAAGCACAGATACGCAGTATTTT. This codes for CASSPPSTDTQYF.

This clonotype was observed a few times. The rearrangement links TRBV14 to TRBJ2-1; tentatively, D is TRBD1 (7 bases). This CDR3 has 15 amino acids. Trimming pared 1 base from V and 10 bases from J, leaving 17 bases between. The germline V gene encodes CDR1 SGHDN and CDR2 FVKESK. CDR3 nucleotide sequence: TGTGCCAGCAGCCAAGGTGATCAGGGGGGTTGGGAGCAGTTCTTC. Translated: CASSQGDQGGWEQFF.

The chain employs TRBV29-1 and TRBJ1-1; D ambiguous. Germline V gene data show CDR1 as SQVTM and CDR2 as ANQGSEA. The CDR3 consists of 10 residues. The ends were cut back, 7 bases at V and 2 bases at J, with 5 bases in the middle. CDR3: CSGLNTEAFF. In DNA form, the CDR3 reads TGCAGCGGCCTTAACACTGAAGCTTTCTTT.

This clonotype has only a few counts. This chain links TRBV6-1 with TRBJ2-2, with 8 positions matching TRBD1. Germline values: CDR1 MNHNS, CDR2 SASEGT. V was clipped by 6 bases and J by 3 bases; unmatched bases: 9. This CDR3 comprises 16 residues. CDR3: CASRTRTGSYTGELFF. The CDR3 coding sequence is TGTGCCAGCAGAACCCGGACAGGGTCTTACACCGGGGAGCTGTTTTTT.

In this sample, this clonotype turned up many times. V is TRBV12-3 or TRBV12-4 and J is TRBJ1-2; tentatively, D is TRBD1 (5 bases). The CDR3 covers 11 residues. Trimming pared 6 bases from V and 9 bases from J, leaving 11 bases between. As DNA, the CDR3 is TGTGCCAGCAGAGCCGGGGCGCGCTACACCTTC. This sequence encodes CASRAGARYTF.

This clonotype was recorded a few times. The chain employs TRBV20-1 and TRBJ2-5, with a weak D call TRBD2 (5 bases). Trimming took off 6 bases at V and 4 bases at J, with 12 bases between the two ends. This CDR3 comprises 12 residues. Looked up from germline, CDR1 is DFQATT and CDR2 is SNEGSKA (reference sequence). The CDR3 region is CSAFRGRETQYF. Written as DNA, the CDR3 is TGCAGTGCCTTCCGGGGAAGAGAGACCCAGTACTTC.

This clonotype was seen a single time. Germline and junction disagree at one end, which may indicate a read error. The chain combines TRBV20-1 with TRBJ2-3; 12 bases agree with TRBD2. This CDR3 is 16 amino acids long. Germline loops: CDR1 DFQATT, CDR2 SNEGSKA (reference sequence). The CDR3 DNA reads TGCAGCCTCAGCTACCCACTAGCGGGAGGTGGAGATACGCGGTATTTT. Its translation: CSLSYPLAGGGDTRYF.

This clonotype was observed many times. The junction does not match germline at one end; this may be a read error. This chain uses TRBV2 with TRBJ2-4; D possibly corresponds to TRBD1 (5 bases). In germline, CDR1 is SNHLY, CDR2 FYNNEI. The CDR3 has 15 residues. The CDR3 region is CASSATVRGKSIQYF. The CDR3 coding sequence is TGTGCCAGCAGTGCGACAGTGCGTGGCAAAAGCATTCAGTACTTC.